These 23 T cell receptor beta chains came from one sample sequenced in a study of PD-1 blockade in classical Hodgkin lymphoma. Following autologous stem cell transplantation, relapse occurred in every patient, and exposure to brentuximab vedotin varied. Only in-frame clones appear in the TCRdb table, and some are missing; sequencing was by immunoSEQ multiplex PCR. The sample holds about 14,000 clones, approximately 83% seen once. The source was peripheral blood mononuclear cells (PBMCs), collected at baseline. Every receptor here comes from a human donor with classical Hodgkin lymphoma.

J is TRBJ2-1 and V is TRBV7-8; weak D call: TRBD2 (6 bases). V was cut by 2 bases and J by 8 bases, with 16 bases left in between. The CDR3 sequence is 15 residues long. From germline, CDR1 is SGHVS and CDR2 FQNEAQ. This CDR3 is CASSLNAGTVDEQFF. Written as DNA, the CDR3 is TGTGCCAGCAGCTTAAACGCCGGGACTGTCGATGAGCAGTTCTTC.

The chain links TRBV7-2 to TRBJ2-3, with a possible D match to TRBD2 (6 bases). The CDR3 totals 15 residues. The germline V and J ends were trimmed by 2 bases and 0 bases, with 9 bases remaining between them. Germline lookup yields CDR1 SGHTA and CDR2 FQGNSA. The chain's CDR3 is CASSLRGVSTDTQYF. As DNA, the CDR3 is TGTGCCAGCAGCTTACGCGGGGTTAGCACAGATACGCAGTATTTT.

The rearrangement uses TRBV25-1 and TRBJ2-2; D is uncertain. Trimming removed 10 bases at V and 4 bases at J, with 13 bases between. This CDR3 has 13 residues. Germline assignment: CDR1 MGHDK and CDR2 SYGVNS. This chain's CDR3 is CATAVVGTGELFF. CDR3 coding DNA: TGTGCCACCGCCGTGGTCGGCACCGGGGAGCTGTTTTTT. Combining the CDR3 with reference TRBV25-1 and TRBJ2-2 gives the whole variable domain EADIYQTPRYLVIGTGKKITLECSQTMGHDKMYWYQQDPGMELHLIHYSYGVNSTEKGDLSSESTVSRIRTEHFPLTLESARPSHTSQYLCATAVVGTGELFFGEGSRLTVL.

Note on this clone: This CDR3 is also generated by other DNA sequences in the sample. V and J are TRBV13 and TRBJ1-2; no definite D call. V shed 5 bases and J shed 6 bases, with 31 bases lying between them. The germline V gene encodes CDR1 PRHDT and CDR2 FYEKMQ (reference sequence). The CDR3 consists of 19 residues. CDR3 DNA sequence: TGTGCCAGCAGCGAAAAGCCGATCCTGACACGGGCCCTAGGCCATGGCTACACCTTC. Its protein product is CASSEKPILTRALGHGYTF.

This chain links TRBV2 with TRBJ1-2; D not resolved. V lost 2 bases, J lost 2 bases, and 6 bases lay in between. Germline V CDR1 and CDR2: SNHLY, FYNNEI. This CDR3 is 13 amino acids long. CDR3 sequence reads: CASSERRNYGYTF. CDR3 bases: TGTGCCAGCAGTGAAAGACGGAACTATGGCTACACCTTC.

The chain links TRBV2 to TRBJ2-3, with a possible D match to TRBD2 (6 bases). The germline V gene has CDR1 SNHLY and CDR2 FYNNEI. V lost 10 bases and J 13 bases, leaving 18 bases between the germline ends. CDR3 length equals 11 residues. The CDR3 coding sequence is TGTGCCAAAAATTCGGGACTCGTAGAGTATTTT. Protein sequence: CAKNSGLVEYF.

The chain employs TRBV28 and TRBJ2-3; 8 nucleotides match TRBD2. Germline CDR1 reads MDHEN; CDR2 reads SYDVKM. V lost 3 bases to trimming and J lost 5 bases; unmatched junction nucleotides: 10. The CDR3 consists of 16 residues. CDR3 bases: TGTGCCAGCAGTTTGCCTCCGGGACTAGTGGTAGATACGCAGTATTTT. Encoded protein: CASSLPPGLVVDTQYF. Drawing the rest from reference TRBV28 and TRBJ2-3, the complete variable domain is DVKVTQSSRYLVKRTGEKVFLECVQDMDHENMFWYRQDPGLGLRLIYFSYDVKMKEKGDIPEGYSVSREKKERFSLILESASTNQTSMYLCASSLPPGLVVDTQYFGPGTRLTVL.

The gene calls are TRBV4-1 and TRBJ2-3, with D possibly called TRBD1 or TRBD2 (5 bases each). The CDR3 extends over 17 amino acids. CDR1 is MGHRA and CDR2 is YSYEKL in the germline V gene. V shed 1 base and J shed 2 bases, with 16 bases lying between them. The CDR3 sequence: CASSQVPGRPNTDTQYF. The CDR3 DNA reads TGCGCCAGCAGCCAAGTACCGGGACGGCCCAACACAGATACGCAGTATTTT.

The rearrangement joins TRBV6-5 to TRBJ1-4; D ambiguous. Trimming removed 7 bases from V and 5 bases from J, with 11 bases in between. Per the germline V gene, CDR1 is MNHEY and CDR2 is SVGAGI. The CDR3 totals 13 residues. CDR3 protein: CASTNHGNEKLFF. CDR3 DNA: TGTGCCAGCACCAACCACGGGAATGAAAAACTGTTTTTT.

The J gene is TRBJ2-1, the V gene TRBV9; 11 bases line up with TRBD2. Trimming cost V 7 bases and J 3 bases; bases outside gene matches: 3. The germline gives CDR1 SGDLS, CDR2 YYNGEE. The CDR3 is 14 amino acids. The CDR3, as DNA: TGTGCCAGCGGGACTAGCGGTAACTACAATGAGCAGTTCTTC. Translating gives CASGTSGNYNEQFF.

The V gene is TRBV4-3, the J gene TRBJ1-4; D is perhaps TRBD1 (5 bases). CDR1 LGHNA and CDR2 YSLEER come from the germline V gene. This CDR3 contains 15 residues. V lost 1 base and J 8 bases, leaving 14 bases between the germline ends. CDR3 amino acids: CASSQGGALNEKLFF. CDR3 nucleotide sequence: TGCGCCAGCAGCCAAGGCGGGGCCTTAAACGAAAAACTGTTTTTT.

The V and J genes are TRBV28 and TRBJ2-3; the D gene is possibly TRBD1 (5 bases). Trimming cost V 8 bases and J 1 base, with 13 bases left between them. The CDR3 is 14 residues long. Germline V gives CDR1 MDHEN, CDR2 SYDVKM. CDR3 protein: CASVWGRGTDTQYF. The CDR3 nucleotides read TGTGCCAGCGTATGGGGCAGGGGCACAGATACGCAGTATTTT.

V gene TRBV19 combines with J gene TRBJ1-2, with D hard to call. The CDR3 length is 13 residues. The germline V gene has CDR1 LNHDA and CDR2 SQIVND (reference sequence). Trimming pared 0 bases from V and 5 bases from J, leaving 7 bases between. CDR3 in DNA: TGTGCCAGTAGTATAGATCAGGAGTATGGCTACACCTTC. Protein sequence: CASSIDQEYGYTF. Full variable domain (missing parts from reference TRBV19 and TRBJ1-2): DGGITQSPKYLFRKEGQNVTLSCEQNLNHDAMYWYRQDPGQGLRLIYYSQIVNDFQKGDIAEGYSVSREKKESFPLTVTSAQKNPTAFYLCASSIDQEYGYTFGSGTRLTVV.

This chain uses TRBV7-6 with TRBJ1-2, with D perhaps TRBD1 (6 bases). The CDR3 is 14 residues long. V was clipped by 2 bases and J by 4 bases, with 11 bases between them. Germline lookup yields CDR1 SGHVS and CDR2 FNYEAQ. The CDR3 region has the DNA TGTGCCAGCAGCTTATGGGAGGGGGGCTATGGCTACACCTTC. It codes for CASSLWEGGYGYTF.

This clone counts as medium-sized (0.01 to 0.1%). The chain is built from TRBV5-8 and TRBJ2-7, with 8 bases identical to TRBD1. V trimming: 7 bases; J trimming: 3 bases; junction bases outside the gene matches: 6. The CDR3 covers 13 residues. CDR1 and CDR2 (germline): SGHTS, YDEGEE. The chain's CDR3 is CASGDRGLYEQYF. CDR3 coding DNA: TGTGCCAGCGGCGACAGGGGCCTCTACGAGCAGTACTTC.

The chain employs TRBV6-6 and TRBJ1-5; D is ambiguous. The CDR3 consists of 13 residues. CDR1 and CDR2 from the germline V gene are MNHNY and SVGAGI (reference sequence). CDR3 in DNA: TGTGCTGGCGGGCCAGCCCTTAATCAGCCCCAGCATTTT. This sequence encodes CAGGPALNQPQHF.

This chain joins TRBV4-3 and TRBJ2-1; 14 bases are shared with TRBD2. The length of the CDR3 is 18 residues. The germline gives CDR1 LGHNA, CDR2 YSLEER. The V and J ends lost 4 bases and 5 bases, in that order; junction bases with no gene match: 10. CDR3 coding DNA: TGCGCCAGCAGCCTAAAGCCCCGGACTAGCGGGGGGCACAATGAGCAGTTCTTC. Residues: CASSLKPRTSGGHNEQFF.

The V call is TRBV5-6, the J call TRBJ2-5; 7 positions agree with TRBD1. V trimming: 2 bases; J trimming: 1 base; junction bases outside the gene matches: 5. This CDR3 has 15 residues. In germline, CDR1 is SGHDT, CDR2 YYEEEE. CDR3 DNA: TGTGCCAGCAGCTTATACTCAGGGGGCCAAGAGACCCAGTACTTC. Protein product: CASSLYSGGQETQYF.

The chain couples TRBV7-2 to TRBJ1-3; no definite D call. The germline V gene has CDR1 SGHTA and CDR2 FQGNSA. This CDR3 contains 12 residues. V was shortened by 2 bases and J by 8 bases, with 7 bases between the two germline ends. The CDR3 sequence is CASSLNGDTIYF. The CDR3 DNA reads TGTGCCAGCAGCTTAAACGGAGACACCATATATTTT.

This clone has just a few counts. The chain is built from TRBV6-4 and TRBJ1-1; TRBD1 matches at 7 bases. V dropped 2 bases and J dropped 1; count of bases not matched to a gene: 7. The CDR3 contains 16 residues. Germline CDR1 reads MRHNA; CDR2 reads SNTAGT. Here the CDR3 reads CASSDEYGTANTEAFF. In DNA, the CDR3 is TGTGCCAGCAGTGACGAGTATGGGACAGCGAACACTGAAGCTTTCTTT.

CDR3 nucleotides: TGCGCCAGCAGCCAGGACTCTGGAAACACCATATATTTT. Encoded protein: CASSQDSGNTIYF. The chain employs TRBV4-1 and TRBJ1-3, with D hard to call. Trimming left V 3 bases short and J 0 bases short, with 3 bases between. The length of the CDR3 is 13 residues. Germline V lookup: CDR1 MGHRA, CDR2 YSYEKL.

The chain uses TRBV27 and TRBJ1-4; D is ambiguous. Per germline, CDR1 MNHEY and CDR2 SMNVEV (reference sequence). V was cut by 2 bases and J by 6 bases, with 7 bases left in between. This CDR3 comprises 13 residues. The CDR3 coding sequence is TGTGCCAGCAGTTTAAGCGGTTATGAAAAACTGTTTTTT. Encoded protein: CASSLSGYEKLFF.

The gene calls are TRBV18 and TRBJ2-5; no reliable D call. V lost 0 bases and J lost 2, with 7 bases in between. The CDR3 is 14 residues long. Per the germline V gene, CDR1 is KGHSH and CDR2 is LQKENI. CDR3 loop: CASSPPTLQETQYF. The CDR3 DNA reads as TGTGCCAGCTCACCACCAACCTTACAAGAGACCCAGTACTTC. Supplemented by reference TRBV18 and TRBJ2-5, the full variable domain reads NAGVMQNPRHLVRRRGQEARLRCSPMKGHSHVYWYRQLPEEGLKFMVYLQKENIIDESGMPKERFSAEFPKEGPSILRIQQVVRGDSAAYFCASSPPTLQETQYFGPGTRLLVL.